Each of the 5 T cell receptor beta chains below was sequenced from the same sample in a study of response to subunit inactivated influenza vaccine. TCRdb used MiXCR to reprocess the RT-PCR reads, holding one entry per CDR3 protein. The sample holds hundreds of thousands of distinct CDR3 sequences; 14% are singletons and the top ten take 7.6%. Specimen: PBMCs from blood, collected 14 to 15 days before vaccination. The receptors here all came from a man in his forties or fifties who received an inactivated influenza vaccine.

This clonotype was recorded a few times. The genes are TRBV5-1 and TRBJ2-2; D not certain. The CDR3 contains 14 residues. Deletions cut 1 base from V and 3 bases from J, with 7 bases between. The germline V gene encodes CDR1 SGHRS and CDR2 YFSETQ. CDR3 loop: CASSLRAYTGELFF. The CDR3 DNA is TGCGCCAGCAGCTTGCGAGCCTACACCGGGGAGCTGTTTTTT.

The chain carries TRBV20-1 and TRBJ2-2, with D unclear. The CDR3 is 14 residues long. Trimming left V 3 bases short and J 3 bases short, with 11 bases between. CDR1 is DFQATT, CDR2 SNEGSKA, per germline (reference sequence). CDR3 residues: CSASRVGYTGELFF. CDR3 coding DNA: TGCAGTGCTAGTCGCGTGGGGTACACCGGGGAGCTGTTTTTT.

This clonotype appeared a few times. CDR3 sequence: CASSSPTATRGTDTQYF. The CDR3 DNA reads TGTGCCAGCAGTTCCCCGACAGCCACGAGGGGCACAGATACGCAGTATTTT. The chain employs TRBV28 and TRBJ2-3; the D call may be TRBD1 or TRBD2 (5 bases each). CDR1 is MDHEN, CDR2 SYDVKM, per germline. Between the trimmed V and J ends, which lost 4 bases and 1 base, there was a span of 18 bases. The CDR3 runs 17 residues.

The chain employs TRBV6-5 and TRBJ2-2; unclear D gene. The CDR3 has 15 residues. Trimming shortened V by 1 base and J by 0 bases, and 6 bases separated the two germline ends. The germline CDR1 and CDR2 sequences are MNHEY and SVGAGI. The CDR3 sequence is CASSYYDTNTGELFF. In nucleotides, the CDR3 is TGTGCCAGCAGTTACTACGACACGAACACCGGGGAGCTGTTTTTT.

This clonotype turned up a few times. The CDR3 coding sequence is TGCAGTGCTATTGTGCGGATCTCCTACAATGAGCAGTTCTTC. This translates into CSAIVRISYNEQFF. The chain couples TRBV20-1 to TRBJ2-1; D is uncertain. The germline V gene has CDR1 DFQATT and CDR2 SNEGSKA (reference sequence). V lost 4 bases to trimming and J lost 0 bases, with 10 bases between them. This CDR3 comprises 14 residues.